This TCR beta chain was recovered during a study of blood T cells in healthy people across ages. General study points: In these data, TCR beta diversity tracked strongly with naive T cell percentage.

This clonotype occurred a few times. Its antigen is undetermined. The CDR3 has 15 amino acids. Trimming took 1 base from V and 2 from J, leaving 11 bases between them. The use of a sample-barcoded 5' primer and a J-beta primer mix characterized a second PCR of about 7 to 12 cycles. Every individual sample yielded 2.5 million or more paired-end reads (each containing CDR3). TCRdb re-derived calls from the 5' RACE reads in MiXCR, one entry per CDR3 protein. The table records some 560,000 distinct CDR3 sequences, about a quarter of them present only once. The sample also formed part of further work on T cells of mothers and their children. This second study says: Extracted RNA, in its entirety, went into cDNA synthesis at about 1.5 ug per 15 ul.

This chain links TRBV12-3 or TRBV12-4 with TRBJ1-1, with D unresolved. The receptor's source is a boy under 10 years old in good health. The sequencing input was blood. CDR3 nucleotide sequence: TGTGCCAGCAGTTTAGAAAGTGGGGTCAACACTGAAGCTTTCTTT. This translates into CASSLESGVNTEAFF.